This T cell receptor beta chain was retrieved from a study of T cell therapy after organ transplantation. As concerns this clone: The antigen is unknown.

Germline CDR1 is MDHEN and CDR2 is SYDVKM. Losses at the gene ends were 4 bases for V and 7 bases for J; bases not matched to a gene: 5. The CDR3 runs 14 residues. Findings and caveats of the study: Post-therapy reconstitution appeared to include transferred and endogenous clonotypes. Antirejection and antiviral medication effects could not be assessed. Pretherapy CD8 clonality inversely correlated with its fold change after therapy.

The data were produced by immunoSEQ multiplex PCR, yet TCRdb's version contains in-frame clones alone and is incomplete. The sample lists roughly 980 clones; around 69% were seen once. The clonotype originates from a human patient who had received a solid organ transplant and had CMV disease. The rearrangement links TRBV28 to TRBJ1-5; TRBD1 aligns across 9 bases. Sequences were derived from CD8+ T cells from blood, sampled before autologous CMV-specific T cell therapy. The CDR3 nucleotides are TGTGCCAGCAGTTGGGACAGGGATGAACAGCCCCAGCATTTT. It translates to CASSWDRDEQPQHF.